The clone carrying this T cell receptor beta chain was found a few times. Losses at the gene ends were 0 bases for V and 2 bases for J; bases not matched to a gene: 9. The CDR3 spans 17 residues. The germline V gene has CDR1 SEHNR and CDR2 FQNEAQ (reference sequence). Extracted from the samples, RNA was reverse transcribed into cDNA to serve as the sequencing template. Some clones are missing from TCRdb's copy, which holds only in-frame ones; the method was immunoSEQ multiplex PCR. The sample records some 150,000 clones, 86% being singletons. Treatment here: oral pan-JAK inhibitor, 5-10 mg twice daily. This specimen belongs to a study of CD8+ T cells in alopecia areata.

Here the sequenced sample was CD8+ T cells sorted from blood, taken at week 4, from a patient treated with tofacitinib. This TCR came from a human donor with alopecia areata. The gene calls are TRBV7-9 and TRBJ2-5, with 7 nucleotides matching TRBD1. The CDR3 nucleotides are TGTGCCAGCAGCTTAGCGATCGGGACAGCATTTCAAGAGACCCAGTACTTC. Encoded protein: CASSLAIGTAFQETQYF.